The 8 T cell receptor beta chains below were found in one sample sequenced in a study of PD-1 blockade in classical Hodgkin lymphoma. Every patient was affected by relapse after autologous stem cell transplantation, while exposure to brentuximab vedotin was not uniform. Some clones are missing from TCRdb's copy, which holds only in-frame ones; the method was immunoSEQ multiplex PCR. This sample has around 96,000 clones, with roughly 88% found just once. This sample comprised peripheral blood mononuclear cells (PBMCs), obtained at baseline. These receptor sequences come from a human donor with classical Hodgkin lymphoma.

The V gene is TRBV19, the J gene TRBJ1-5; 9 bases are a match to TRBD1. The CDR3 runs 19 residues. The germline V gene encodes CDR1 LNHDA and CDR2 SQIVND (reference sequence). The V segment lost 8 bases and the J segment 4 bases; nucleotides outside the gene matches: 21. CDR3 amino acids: CASGPVAIVDRGYNQPQHF. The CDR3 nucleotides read TGTGCCAGTGGTCCCGTAGCGATTGTGGACAGGGGATATAATCAGCCCCAGCATTTT.

The CDR3 bases are TGTGCCAGCAGCTTATATTCCGGGAGAGGGGACCAAGAGACCCAGTACTTC. The encoded protein is CASSLYSGRGDQETQYF. The rearrangement uses TRBV11-2 and TRBJ2-5; maybe TRBD2 (6 bases). CDR1 and CDR2 from the germline V gene are SGHAT and FQNNGV. The ends were cut back, 2 bases at V and 0 bases at J, with 16 bases in the middle. The length of the CDR3 is 17 residues.

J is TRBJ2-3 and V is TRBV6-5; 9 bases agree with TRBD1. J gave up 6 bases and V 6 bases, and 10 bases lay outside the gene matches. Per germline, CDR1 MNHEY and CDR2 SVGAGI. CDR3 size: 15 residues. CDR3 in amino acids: CASSSQGAVGDTQYF. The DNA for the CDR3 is TGTGCCAGCAGCTCACAGGGGGCGGTTGGGGATACGCAGTATTTT.

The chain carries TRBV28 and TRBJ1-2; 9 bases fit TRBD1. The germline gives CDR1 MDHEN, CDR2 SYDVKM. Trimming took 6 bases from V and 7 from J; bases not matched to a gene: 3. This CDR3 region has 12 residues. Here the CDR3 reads CASSQTGGGYTF. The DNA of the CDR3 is TGTGCCAGCAGCCAGACAGGGGGTGGCTACACCTTC.

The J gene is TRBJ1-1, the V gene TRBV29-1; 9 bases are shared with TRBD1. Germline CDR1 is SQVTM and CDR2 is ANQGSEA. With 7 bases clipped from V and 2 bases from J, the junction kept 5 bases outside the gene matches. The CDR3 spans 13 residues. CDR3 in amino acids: CSAYRGQNTEAFF. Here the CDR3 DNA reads TGCAGCGCGTACAGGGGGCAAAACACTGAAGCTTTCTTT.

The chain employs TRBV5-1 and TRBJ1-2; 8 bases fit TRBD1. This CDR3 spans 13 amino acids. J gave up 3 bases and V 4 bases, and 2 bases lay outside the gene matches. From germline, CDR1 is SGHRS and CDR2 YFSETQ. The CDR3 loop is CASSQTGDYGYTF. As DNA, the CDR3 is TGCGCCAGCAGCCAGACAGGGGACTATGGCTACACCTTC.

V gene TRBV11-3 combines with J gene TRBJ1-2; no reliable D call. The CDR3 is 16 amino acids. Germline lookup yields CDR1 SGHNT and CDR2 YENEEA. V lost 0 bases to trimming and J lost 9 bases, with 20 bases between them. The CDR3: CASSLEKTVPLECYTF. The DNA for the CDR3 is TGTGCCAGCAGCTTAGAGAAAACCGTGCCCCTGGAGTGCTACACCTTC.

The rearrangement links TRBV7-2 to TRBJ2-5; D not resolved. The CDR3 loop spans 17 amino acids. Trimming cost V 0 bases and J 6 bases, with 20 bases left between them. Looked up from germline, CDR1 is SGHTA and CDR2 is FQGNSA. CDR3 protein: CASSLAAPRVGWKTQYF. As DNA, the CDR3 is TGTGCCAGCAGCTTAGCCGCCCCCCGGGTGGGGTGGAAGACCCAGTACTTC.